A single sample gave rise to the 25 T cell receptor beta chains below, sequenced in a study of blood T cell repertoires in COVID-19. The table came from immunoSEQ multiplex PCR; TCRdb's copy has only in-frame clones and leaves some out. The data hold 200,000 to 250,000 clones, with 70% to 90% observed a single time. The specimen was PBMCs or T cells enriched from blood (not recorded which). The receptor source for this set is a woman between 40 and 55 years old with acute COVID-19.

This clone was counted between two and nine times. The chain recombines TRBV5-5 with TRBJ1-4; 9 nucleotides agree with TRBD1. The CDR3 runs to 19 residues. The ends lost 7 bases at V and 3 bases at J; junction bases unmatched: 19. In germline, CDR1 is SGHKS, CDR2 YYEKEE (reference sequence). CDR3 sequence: CASGSTVGDRVFANEKLFF. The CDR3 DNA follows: TGTGCCAGCGGATCAACCGTGGGGGACAGGGTTTTTGCTAATGAAAAACTGTTTTTT.

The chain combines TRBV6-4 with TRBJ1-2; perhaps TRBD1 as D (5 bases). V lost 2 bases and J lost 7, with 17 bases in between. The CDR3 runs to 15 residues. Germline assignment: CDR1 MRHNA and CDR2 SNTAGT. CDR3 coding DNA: TGTGCCAGCAGTGACAGTGCCGTTGACAGTAGTGGCTACACCTTC. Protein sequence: CASSDSAVDSSGYTF.

For the CDR3, the DNA is TGTGCCAGTAGTATAAGGCGGCAGACTTTTAATCAGCCCCAGCATTTT. As protein: CASSIRRQTFNQPQHF. The rearrangement uses TRBV19 and TRBJ1-5; D call uncertain. The CDR3 spans 16 residues. The germline V gene has CDR1 LNHDA and CDR2 SQIVND (reference sequence). The germline V and J ends were trimmed by 2 bases and 4 bases, with 15 bases remaining between them.

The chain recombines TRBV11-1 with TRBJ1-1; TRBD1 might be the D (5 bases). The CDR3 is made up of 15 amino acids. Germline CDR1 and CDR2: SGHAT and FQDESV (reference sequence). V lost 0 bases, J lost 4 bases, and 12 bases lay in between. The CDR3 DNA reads TGTGCCAGCAGCTTAGCGTCGGGGGGATTCACTGAAGCTTTCTTT. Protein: CASSLASGGFTEAFF.

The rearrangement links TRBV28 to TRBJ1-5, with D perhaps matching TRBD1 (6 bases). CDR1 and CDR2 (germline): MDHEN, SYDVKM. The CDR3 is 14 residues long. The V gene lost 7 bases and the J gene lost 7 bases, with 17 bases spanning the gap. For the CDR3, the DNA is TGTGCCAGCACCCTCCCAGGGGCGAGACAGCCCCAGCATTTT. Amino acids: CASTLPGARQPQHF.

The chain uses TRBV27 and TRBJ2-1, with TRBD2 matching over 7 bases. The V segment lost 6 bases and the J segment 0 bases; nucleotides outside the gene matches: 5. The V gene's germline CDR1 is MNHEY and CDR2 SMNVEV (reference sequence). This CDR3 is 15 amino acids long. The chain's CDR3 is CASRPRGSSYNEQFF. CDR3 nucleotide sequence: TGTGCCAGCAGACCACGCGGGAGCTCCTACAATGAGCAGTTCTTC.

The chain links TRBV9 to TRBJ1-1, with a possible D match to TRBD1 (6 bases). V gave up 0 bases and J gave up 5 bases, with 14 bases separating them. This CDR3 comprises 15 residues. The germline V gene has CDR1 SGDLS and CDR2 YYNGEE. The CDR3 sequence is CASSVVRGSWTEAFF. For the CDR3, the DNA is TGTGCCAGCAGCGTAGTCAGGGGCTCTTGGACTGAAGCTTTCTTT.

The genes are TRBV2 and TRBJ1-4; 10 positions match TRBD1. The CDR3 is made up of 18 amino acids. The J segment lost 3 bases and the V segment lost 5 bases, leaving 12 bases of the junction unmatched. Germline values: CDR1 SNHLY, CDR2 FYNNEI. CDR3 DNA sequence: TGTGCCAGCAGTTTTCTGGACAGGGGGTCCGGAGCTAATGAAAAACTGTTTTTT. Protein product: CASSFLDRGSGANEKLFF.

DNA of the CDR3: TGTGCCATATCAAAGCCTAGCGATGAGCAGTTCTTC. Protein sequence: CAISKPSDEQFF. The chain recombines TRBV10-3 with TRBJ2-1; tentatively, D is TRBD2 (6 bases). Germline CDR1 is ENHRY and CDR2 is SYGVKD. V lost 9 bases to trimming and J lost 8 bases, with 14 bases between them. This CDR3 region has 12 residues.

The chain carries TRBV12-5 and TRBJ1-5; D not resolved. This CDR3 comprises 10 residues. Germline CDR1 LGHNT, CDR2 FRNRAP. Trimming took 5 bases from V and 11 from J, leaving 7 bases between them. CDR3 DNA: TGTGCTAGTGGTGGGGAGGCCCAGCATTTT. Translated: CASGGEAQHF. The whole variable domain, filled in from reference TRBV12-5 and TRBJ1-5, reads DARVTQTPRHKVTEMGQEVTMRCQPILGHNTVFWYRQTMMQGLELLAYFRNRAPLDDSGMPKDRFSAEMPDATLATLKIQPSEPRDSAVYFCASGGEAQHFGDGTRLSIL.

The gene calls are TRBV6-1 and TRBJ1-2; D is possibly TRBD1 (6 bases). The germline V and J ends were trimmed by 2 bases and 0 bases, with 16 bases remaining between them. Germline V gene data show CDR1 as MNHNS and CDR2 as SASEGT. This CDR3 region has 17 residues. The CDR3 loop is CASSERGQRPTNYGYTF. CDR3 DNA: TGTGCCAGCAGTGAAAGAGGACAGCGACCAACTAACTATGGCTACACCTTC.

This CDR3 is CAGSRGVNEKLFF. The CDR3 DNA reads TGTGCCGGTTCCCGGGGTGTTAATGAAAAACTGTTTTTT. This chain connects TRBV19 to TRBJ1-4; D not certain. There are 13 residues in the CDR3. Germline assignment: CDR1 LNHDA and CDR2 SQIVND (reference sequence). Trimming stripped 11 bases from V and 4 bases from J, with 14 bases between.

Here the CDR3 DNA reads TGTGCCAGCTCACCACTCTCCGGGACAGGGGGCCAGGACTATGGCTACACCTTC. As protein: CASSPLSGTGGQDYGYTF. The genes are TRBV18 and TRBJ1-2, with 12 bases identical to TRBD1. Germline V lookup: CDR1 KGHSH, CDR2 LQKENI. The CDR3 extends over 18 amino acids. The V gene end was trimmed by 1 base and the J gene end by 3 bases; junction bases not matched to a gene: 9.

The chain's CDR3 is CASSGGTLAYGYTF. CDR3 bases: TGTGCCAGCAGTGGAGGAACCTTAGCCTATGGCTACACCTTC. The rearrangement links TRBV25-1 to TRBJ1-2; D not resolved. The CDR3 is 14 residues long. Trimming took off 4 bases at V and 4 bases at J, with 13 bases between the two ends. The germline CDR1 and CDR2 sequences are MGHDK and SYGVNS.

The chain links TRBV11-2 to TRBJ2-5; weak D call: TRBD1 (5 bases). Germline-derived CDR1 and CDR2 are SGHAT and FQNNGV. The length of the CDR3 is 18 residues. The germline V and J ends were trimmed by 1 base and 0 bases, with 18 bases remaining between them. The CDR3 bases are TGTGCCAGCAGCTTAGGCAGTCCCGACAGAGTTTACCAAGAGACCCAGTACTTC. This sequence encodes CASSLGSPDRVYQETQYF.

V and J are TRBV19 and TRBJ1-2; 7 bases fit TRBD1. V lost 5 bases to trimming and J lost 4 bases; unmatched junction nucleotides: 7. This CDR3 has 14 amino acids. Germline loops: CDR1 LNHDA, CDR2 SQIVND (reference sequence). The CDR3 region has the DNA TGTGCCAGTAGTTCGGGACAGTCAGCCTATGGCTACACCTTC. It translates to CASSSGQSAYGYTF.

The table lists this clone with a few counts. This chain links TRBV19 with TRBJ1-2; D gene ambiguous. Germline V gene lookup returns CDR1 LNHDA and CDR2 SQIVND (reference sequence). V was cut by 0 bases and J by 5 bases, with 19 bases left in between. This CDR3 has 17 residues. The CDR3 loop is CASSIDHEILPGYGYTF. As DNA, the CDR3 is TGTGCCAGTAGTATAGATCACGAAATTTTGCCAGGATATGGCTACACCTTC. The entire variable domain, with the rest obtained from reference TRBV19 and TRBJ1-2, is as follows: DGGITQSPKYLFRKEGQNVTLSCEQNLNHDAMYWYRQDPGQGLRLIYYSQIVNDFQKGDIAEGYSVSREKKESFPLTVTSAQKNPTAFYLCASSIDHEILPGYGYTFGSGTRLTVV.

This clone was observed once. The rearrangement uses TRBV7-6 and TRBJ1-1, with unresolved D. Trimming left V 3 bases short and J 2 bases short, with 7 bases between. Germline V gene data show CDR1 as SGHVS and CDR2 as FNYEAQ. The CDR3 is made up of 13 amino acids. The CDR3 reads CASSFQLNTEAFF. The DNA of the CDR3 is TGTGCCAGCAGCTTTCAACTTAACACTGAAGCTTTCTTT.

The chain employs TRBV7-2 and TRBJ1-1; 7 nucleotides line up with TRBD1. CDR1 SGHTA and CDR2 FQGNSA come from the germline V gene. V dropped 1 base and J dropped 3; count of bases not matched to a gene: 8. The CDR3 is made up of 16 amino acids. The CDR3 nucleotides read TGTGCCAGCAGCTTAGACTTCCCGGACAGGCACACTGAAGCTTTCTTT. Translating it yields CASSLDFPDRHTEAFF.

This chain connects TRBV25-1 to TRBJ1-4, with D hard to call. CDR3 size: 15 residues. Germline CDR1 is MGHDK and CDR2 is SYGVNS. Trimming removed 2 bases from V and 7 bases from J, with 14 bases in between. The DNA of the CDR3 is TGTGCCAGCAGTGAAGTTCTCCCAACGGGTGAAAAACTGTTTTTT. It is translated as CASSEVLPTGEKLFF. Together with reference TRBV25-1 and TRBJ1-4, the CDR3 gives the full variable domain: EADIYQTPRYLVIGTGKKITLECSQTMGHDKMYWYQQDPGMELHLIHYSYGVNSTEKGDLSSESTVSRIRTEHFPLTLESARPSHTSQYLCASSEVLPTGEKLFFGSGTQLSVL.

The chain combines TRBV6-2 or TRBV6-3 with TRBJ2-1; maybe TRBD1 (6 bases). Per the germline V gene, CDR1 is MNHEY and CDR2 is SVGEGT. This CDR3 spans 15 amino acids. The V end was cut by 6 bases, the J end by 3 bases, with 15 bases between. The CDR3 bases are TGTGCCAGCAGCCCGACAGGACTCCTCTACAATGAGCAGTTCTTC. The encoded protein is CASSPTGLLYNEQFF.

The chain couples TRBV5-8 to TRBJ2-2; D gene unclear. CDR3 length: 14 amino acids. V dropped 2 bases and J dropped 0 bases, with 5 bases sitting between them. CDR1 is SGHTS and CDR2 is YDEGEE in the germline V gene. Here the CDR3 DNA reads TGTGCCAGCAGCTTTACTACGAACACCGGGGAGCTGTTTTTT. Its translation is CASSFTTNTGELFF.

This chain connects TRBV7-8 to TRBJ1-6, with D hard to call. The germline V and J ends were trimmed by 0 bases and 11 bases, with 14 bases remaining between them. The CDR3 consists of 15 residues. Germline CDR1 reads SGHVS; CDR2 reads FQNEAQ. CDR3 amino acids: CASSLAMRPGTPLHF. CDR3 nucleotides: TGTGCCAGCAGCTTAGCGATGCGGCCCGGGACACCCCTCCACTTT.

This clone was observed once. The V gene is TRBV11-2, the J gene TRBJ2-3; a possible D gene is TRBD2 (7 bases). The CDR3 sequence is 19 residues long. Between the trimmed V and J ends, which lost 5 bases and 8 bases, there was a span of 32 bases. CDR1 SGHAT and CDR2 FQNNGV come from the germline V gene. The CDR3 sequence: CASSKRPRGGGPLGGTQYF. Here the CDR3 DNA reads TGTGCCAGCAGCAAACGGCCCAGGGGCGGGGGCCCCCTAGGGGGTACGCAGTATTTT.

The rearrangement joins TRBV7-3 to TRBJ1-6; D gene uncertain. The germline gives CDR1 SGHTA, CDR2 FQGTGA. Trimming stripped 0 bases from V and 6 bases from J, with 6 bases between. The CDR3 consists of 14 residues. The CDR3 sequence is CASSLTQSNSPLHF. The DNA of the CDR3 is TGTGCCAGCAGCTTAACACAGTCTAATTCACCCCTCCACTTT.